The 13 T cell receptor beta chains below come from one sample, sequenced in a study of T cell responses to AZD1222 COVID-19 vaccine. Sequenced by immunoSEQ multiplex PCR; TCRdb stores in-frame clones only, minus some. The table has approximately 150,000 clones, about nine tenths seen once. The specimen comprised peripheral blood, sampled on day 0 of AZD1222 vaccination. These receptor sequences come from an adult in good health.

The chain employs TRBV7-9 and TRBJ2-3; 8 bases fit TRBD1. The germline V gene has CDR1 SEHNR and CDR2 FQNEAQ (reference sequence). The CDR3 loop spans 15 amino acids. Losses at the gene ends were 5 bases for V and 5 bases for J; bases not matched to a gene: 9. CDR3 loop: CASSLQTGAGDTQYF. In DNA, the CDR3 is TGTGCCAGCAGCCTTCAGACAGGGGCGGGAGATACGCAGTATTTT. The full variable domain, its missing parts supplied by reference TRBV7-9 and TRBJ2-3, is DTGVSQNPRHKITKRGQNVTFRCDPISEHNRLYWYRQTLGQGPEFLTYFQNEAQLEKSRLLSDRFSAERPKGSFSTLEIQRTEQGDSAMYLCASSLQTGAGDTQYFGPGTRLTVL.

The chain couples TRBV19 to TRBJ2-7, with D perhaps TRBD1 (5 bases). The V gene lost 4 bases and the J gene lost 4 bases, with 14 bases spanning the gap. Germline lookup yields CDR1 LNHDA and CDR2 SQIVND (reference sequence). The CDR3 is 14 residues long. The CDR3 loop reads CASSKQGRGYEQYF. The CDR3 nucleotides are TGTGCCAGTAGTAAGCAGGGCCGAGGTTACGAGCAGTACTTC.

The chain joins TRBV30 to TRBJ2-5, with TRBD1 identical over 10 bases. The CDR3 is made up of 14 amino acids. Trimming took 3 bases from V and 5 from J; bases not matched to a gene: 6. The germline CDR1 and CDR2 sequences are GTSNPN and SVGIG (reference sequence). The DNA of the CDR3 is TGTGCCTGGAGGAGACAGGGGGCGCGGGAGACCCAGTACTTC. Protein: CAWRRQGARETQYF.

The rearrangement uses TRBV19 and TRBJ1-4; 9 bases fit TRBD1. Unmatched junction bases numbered 2, after V lost 10 bases and J lost 2 bases. CDR1 is LNHDA, CDR2 SQIVND, per germline (reference sequence). The CDR3 is 13 amino acids. The CDR3 sequence: CATGQGTNEKLFF. The DNA of the CDR3 is TGTGCCACCGGACAGGGGACTAATGAAAAACTGTTTTTT. The full variable domain, completed using reference TRBV19 and TRBJ1-4, is DGGITQSPKYLFRKEGQNVTLSCEQNLNHDAMYWYRQDPGQGLRLIYYSQIVNDFQKGDIAEGYSVSREKKESFPLTVTSAQKNPTAFYLCATGQGTNEKLFFGSGTQLSVL.

In its sample, this clone was seen a few times. The rearrangement uses TRBV4-1 and TRBJ1-6, with 7 bases aligning to TRBD1. CDR1 is MGHRA, CDR2 YSYEKL, per germline. Unmatched junction bases numbered 1, after V lost 5 bases and J lost 6 bases. This CDR3 has 13 amino acids. Here the CDR3 reads CASSGDSNSPLHF. The CDR3 DNA follows: TGCGCCAGCAGCGGGGACAGTAATTCACCCCTCCACTTT.

The genes are TRBV4-2 and TRBJ2-1; TRBD2 matches at 9 bases. V dropped 1 base and J dropped 4; count of bases not matched to a gene: 5. Germline-derived CDR1 and CDR2 are LGHNA and YNFKEQ. The CDR3 totals 16 residues. CDR3 DNA sequence: TGTGCCAGCAGCCAAGTTCCAAGCGGGAGGTACAATGAGCAGTTCTTC. Protein sequence: CASSQVPSGRYNEQFF.

This clone has only a few counts. The rearrangement joins TRBV19 to TRBJ2-3; TRBD2 aligns across 10 bases. The CDR3 contains 14 residues. Germline assignment: CDR1 LNHDA and CDR2 SQIVND (reference sequence). The V segment lost 6 bases and the J segment 5 bases; nucleotides outside the gene matches: 5. The CDR3 coding sequence is TGTGCCAGTAGACAGCGGGGGGGCCAAGATACGCAGTATTTT. This encodes CASRQRGGQDTQYF.

The CDR3 coding sequence is TGTGCTAGAACAGGCCCAGGCCCCCCGCGCCCTACCTACGAGCAGTACTTC. It specifies CARTGPGPPRPTYEQYF. This rearrangement joins TRBV12-5 to TRBJ2-7, with D perhaps TRBD1 (5 bases). Germline values: CDR1 LGHNT, CDR2 FRNRAP. The CDR3 contains 17 residues. V dropped 9 bases and J dropped 2 bases, with 26 bases sitting between them.

The rearrangement joins TRBV3-1 (or the pseudogene TRBV3-2) to TRBJ1-1, with TRBD1 matching 9 bases. With V trimmed by 3 bases and J by 8 bases, 4 bases remained unmatched. The germline V gene has CDR1 LGHDT and CDR2 YNNKEL (reference sequence). The CDR3 is 13 residues long. CDR3 nucleotide sequence: TGTGCCAGCAGCCATAGACAGGGGGGAGAAGCTTTCTTT. Amino acids: CASSHRQGGEAFF.

The rearrangement joins TRBV18 to TRBJ2-3; 7 bases are a match to TRBD1. Germline V lookup: CDR1 KGHSH, CDR2 LQKENI. The V gene end was trimmed by 3 bases and the J gene end by 0 bases; junction bases not matched to a gene: 3. The CDR3 is made up of 15 amino acids. Here the CDR3 DNA reads TGTGCCAGCTCACCCAGGGGGTTCAGCACAGATACGCAGTATTTT. Translating gives CASSPRGFSTDTQYF.

The V and J genes are TRBV4-3 and TRBJ1-2; 8 nucleotides match TRBD1. The V and J ends lost 1 base and 5 bases, in that order; junction bases with no gene match: 9. The CDR3 spans 16 residues. Germline CDR1 and CDR2: LGHNA and YSLEER. CDR3 loop: CASSQGSNRGVYGYTF. Written as DNA, the CDR3 is TGCGCCAGCAGCCAAGGGTCGAACAGGGGGGTATATGGCTACACCTTC.

The genes are TRBV7-2 and TRBJ1-4, with 11 bases identical to TRBD1. CDR1 and CDR2 from the germline V gene are SGHTA and FQGNSA. The V gene end was trimmed by 6 bases and the J gene end by 6 bases; junction bases not matched to a gene: 3. The CDR3 covers 14 residues. The CDR3 loop reads CASRRDRGDEKLFF. CDR3 sequence (DNA): TGTGCCAGCAGGCGGGACAGGGGGGATGAAAAACTGTTTTTT. Full variable domain (missing parts from reference TRBV7-2 and TRBJ1-4): GAGVSQSPSNKVTEKGKDVELRCDPISGHTALYWYRQSLGQGLEFLIYFQGNSAPDKSGLPSDRFSAERTGGSVSTLTIQRTQQEDSAVYLCASRRDRGDEKLFFGSGTQLSVL.

In this sample, this clone turned up once. The chain links TRBV7-2 to TRBJ2-1, with 15 positions matching TRBD2. The CDR3 has 15 residues. Germline V CDR1 and CDR2: SGHTA, FQGNSA. V was clipped by 6 bases and J by 10 bases; unmatched bases: 7. CDR3 nucleotide sequence: TGTGCCAGCAGGGCCGGGACTAGCGGGGGGTGGGAGCAGTTCTTC. Its translation: CASRAGTSGGWEQFF.